Listed below are T cell receptor beta chains from one sample, sequenced in a study of T cell responses to AZD1222 COVID-19 vaccine. Only in-frame clones appear in the TCRdb table, and some are missing; sequencing was by immunoSEQ multiplex PCR. The sample gives 150,000 to 200,000 clones, approximately 88% of which show up once; approximately 1.6% is in the top ten. This specimen consisted of peripheral blood, obtained on day 0 of AZD1222 vaccination. All receptors derive from an adult in good health. Each CDR3 is given with its conserved first and last residue. The order of the fields is D gene, V gene, J gene, clone size, CDR3 DNA, CDR3 protein. D genes are given only for firm matches. Clone size, where shown, is once, few, many, or a class for clones that have expanded.

d_gene: .
v_gene: TRBV28
j_gene: TRBJ2-5
abundance: .
CDR3nt: TGTGCCAGCAGTTTATACGCAGGGCGAGAGACCCAGTACTTC
CDR3aa: CASSLYAGRETQYF

d_gene: .
v_gene: TRBV11-2
j_gene: TRBJ2-2
abundance: .
CDR3nt: TGTGCCAGCAGCTCCTCGACCTCGACGAACACCGGGGAGCTGTTTTTT
CDR3aa: CASSSSTSTNTGELFF

d_gene: TRBD1
v_gene: TRBV28
j_gene: TRBJ2-7
abundance: .
CDR3nt: TGTGCCAGCAGTCTGACAGGGGGCGCCTCTTACGAGCAGTACTTC
CDR3aa: CASSLTGGASYEQYF

d_gene: .
v_gene: TRBV5-1
j_gene: TRBJ2-2
abundance: .
CDR3nt: TGCGCCAGCAGGGACGGGAACACCGGGGAGCTGTTTTTT
CDR3aa: CASRDGNTGELFF

d_gene: TRBD2
v_gene: TRBV5-1
j_gene: TRBJ2-1
abundance: .
CDR3nt: TGCGCCAGCACATCACTAGCGTCAAGCTCCTACAATGAGCAGTTCTTC
CDR3aa: CASTSLASSSYNEQFF

d_gene: TRBD1
v_gene: TRBV5-6
j_gene: TRBJ2-1
abundance: .
CDR3nt: TGTGCCAGCAGCTTACCGGGACAGGGTAACAATGAGCAGTTCTTC
CDR3aa: CASSLPGQGNNEQFF

d_gene: TRBD2
v_gene: TRBV6-4
j_gene: TRBJ2-1
abundance: once
CDR3nt: TGTGCCAGCAGTGGAACGACTAGCGGGAAAAACAATGAGCAGTTCTTC
CDR3aa: CASSGTTSGKNNEQFF

d_gene: TRBD2
v_gene: TRBV10-3
j_gene: TRBJ2-1
abundance: .
CDR3nt: TGTGCCATCCAAGGACTAGCGGGAGCCTCAGGATACAATGAGCAGTTCTTC
CDR3aa: CAIQGLAGASGYNEQFF

d_gene: TRBD1
v_gene: TRBV6-5
j_gene: TRBJ1-6
abundance: .
CDR3nt: TGTGCCGCCAGCACGGCAGGGGGCTATTCACCCCTCCACTTT
CDR3aa: CAASTAGGYSPLHF

d_gene: TRBD1
v_gene: TRBV19
j_gene: TRBJ1-1
abundance: .
CDR3nt: TGTGCCAGTAGTTTACTGGGACAGTACACTGAAGCTTTCTTT
CDR3aa: CASSLLGQYTEAFF

d_gene: .
v_gene: TRBV5-5
j_gene: TRBJ2-3
abundance: .
CDR3nt: TGTGCCAGCAGCTTGGATCCAAAAACAGATACGCAGTATTTT
CDR3aa: CASSLDPKTDTQYF

d_gene: TRBD1
v_gene: TRBV5-1
j_gene: TRBJ1-6
abundance: few
CDR3nt: TGCGCCAGCAGCATCGGACAGGGAGAGACTTCACCCCTCCACTTT
CDR3aa: CASSIGQGETSPLHF

d_gene: TRBD1
v_gene: TRBV30
j_gene: TRBJ1-5
abundance: once
CDR3nt: TGTGCCGCTGGGACAGGGGGCGACCAGCCCCAGCATTTT
CDR3aa: CAAGTGGDQPQHF

d_gene: .
v_gene: TRBV6-1
j_gene: TRBJ2-5
abundance: .
CDR3nt: TGTGCCAGCAGTGAACTAAATCCCGAGACCCAGTACTTC
CDR3aa: CASSELNPETQYF

d_gene: .
v_gene: TRBV15
j_gene: TRBJ2-3
abundance: .
CDR3nt: TGTGCCACCAGCCCAGAGGTAGGCACAGATACGCAGTATTTT
CDR3aa: CATSPEVGTDTQYF

d_gene: TRBD1
v_gene: TRBV7-3
j_gene: TRBJ2-2
abundance: .
CDR3nt: TGTGCCAGCAGCTCACAGGGGGGAAACACCGGGGAGCTGTTTTTT
CDR3aa: CASSSQGGNTGELFF

d_gene: TRBD1
v_gene: TRBV19
j_gene: TRBJ1-5
abundance: .
CDR3nt: TGTGCCAGTAGTTCCCAGGGGGGAAGCAATCAGCCCCAGCATTTT
CDR3aa: CASSSQGGSNQPQHF

d_gene: .
v_gene: TRBV7-9
j_gene: TRBJ2-7
abundance: .
CDR3nt: TGTGCCAGCAGCTCACCACTAGTCGACGAGCAGTACTTC
CDR3aa: CASSSPLVDEQYF

d_gene: .
v_gene: TRBV4-2
j_gene: TRBJ2-1
abundance: .
CDR3nt: TGTGCCAGCAGCCAAGACGGGAGCTCCTACAATGAGCAGTTCTTC
CDR3aa: CASSQDGSSYNEQFF

d_gene: TRBD1
v_gene: TRBV30
j_gene: TRBJ1-1
abundance: .
CDR3nt: TGTGCCTGGAGTGTTGCAGGGGGGATCACGAACACTGAAGCTTTCTTT
CDR3aa: CAWSVAGGITNTEAFF

d_gene: .
v_gene: TRBV7-2
j_gene: TRBJ2-7
abundance: .
CDR3nt: TGTGCCAGCAGCTTAGGACAGCCCTACGAGCAGTACTTC
CDR3aa: CASSLGQPYEQYF

d_gene: TRBD1
v_gene: TRBV29-1
j_gene: TRBJ1-1
abundance: .
CDR3nt: TGCAGCGCGCGGGGACAGGGGAGCATCTACACTGAAGCTTTCTTT
CDR3aa: CSARGQGSIYTEAFF

d_gene: .
v_gene: TRBV5-6
j_gene: TRBJ1-6
abundance: once
CDR3nt: TGTGCCAGCAGCGTCGGACTGAAGAATTCACCCCTCCACTTT
CDR3aa: CASSVGLKNSPLHF

d_gene: TRBD2
v_gene: TRBV5-1
j_gene: TRBJ2-3
abundance: .
CDR3nt: TGCGCCAGCAGGAGGACTAGCGGGGACTCTGGAGATACGCAGTATTTT
CDR3aa: CASRRTSGDSGDTQYF

d_gene: TRBD1
v_gene: TRBV11-3
j_gene: TRBJ2-5
abundance: .
CDR3nt: TGTGCCAGCAGCCCTCACCCAGGGGGATCTGAGACCCAGTACTTC
CDR3aa: CASSPHPGGSETQYF

d_gene: TRBD1
v_gene: TRBV7-3
j_gene: TRBJ2-7
abundance: few
CDR3nt: TGTGCCAGCAGCTCCGGGACAGGGGGCCCCTACGAGCAGTACTTC
CDR3aa: CASSSGTGGPYEQYF

d_gene: TRBD1
v_gene: TRBV19
j_gene: TRBJ1-5
abundance: .
CDR3nt: TGTGCCAGTATGAGGACAGGGGGCCCCGATAGCAATCAGCCCCAGCATTTT
CDR3aa: CASMRTGGPDSNQPQHF

d_gene: TRBD1
v_gene: TRBV25-1
j_gene: TRBJ1-1
abundance: .
CDR3nt: TGTGCCAGCAGTGACGGACAGGTTAGGAACACTGAAGCTTTCTTT
CDR3aa: CASSDGQVRNTEAFF

d_gene: .
v_gene: TRBV3-1/TRBV3-2
j_gene: TRBJ2-2
abundance: .
CDR3nt: TGTGCCAGCAGCCGCCGGGTGGGGGAGCTGTTTTTT
CDR3aa: CASSRRVGELFF

d_gene: TRBD1
v_gene: TRBV5-1
j_gene: TRBJ2-7
abundance: few
CDR3nt: TGCGCCAGCAGTCCACTGGACAGGACTTTTCCCTACGAGCAGTACTTC
CDR3aa: CASSPLDRTFPYEQYF

d_gene: TRBD2
v_gene: TRBV5-5
j_gene: TRBJ2-4
abundance: .
CDR3nt: TGTGCCAGCAGCACAACACAGGGAGCGCGGGGGGACATTCAGTACTTC
CDR3aa: CASSTTQGARGDIQYF

d_gene: TRBD1
v_gene: TRBV28
j_gene: TRBJ1-1
abundance: .
CDR3nt: TGTGCCAGCACAGACAGGGACACTGAAGCTTTCTTT
CDR3aa: CASTDRDTEAFF

d_gene: .
v_gene: TRBV6-2/TRBV6-3
j_gene: TRBJ2-2
abundance: few
CDR3nt: TGTGCCAGCAGTTTTACAGGGAACACCGGGGAGCTGTTTTTT
CDR3aa: CASSFTGNTGELFF

d_gene: .
v_gene: TRBV5-1
j_gene: TRBJ2-3
abundance: .
CDR3nt: TGCGCCAGCAGCTTGGAATCTGCCTTAAGCACAGATACGCAGTATTTT
CDR3aa: CASSLESALSTDTQYF

d_gene: TRBD1
v_gene: TRBV15
j_gene: TRBJ2-7
abundance: once
CDR3nt: TGTGCCACCAGCAGAGGACAGGGTAATTACTACGAGCAGTACTTC
CDR3aa: CATSRGQGNYYEQYF

d_gene: TRBD1
v_gene: TRBV18
j_gene: TRBJ1-2
abundance: .
CDR3nt: TGTGCCAGCTCACCACGGGGCGACAGGGGGGACTATGGCTACACCTTC
CDR3aa: CASSPRGDRGDYGYTF

d_gene: .
v_gene: TRBV6-5
j_gene: TRBJ1-5
abundance: .
CDR3nt: TGTGCCAGCAGTCCAGGGTACAATCAGCCCCAGCATTTT
CDR3aa: CASSPGYNQPQHF

d_gene: TRBD2
v_gene: TRBV27
j_gene: TRBJ2-5
abundance: .
CDR3nt: TGTGCCAGCAGTTTGGGGAGGGAGGGCCTCCAGACCCAGTACTTC
CDR3aa: CASSLGREGLQTQYF

d_gene: TRBD2
v_gene: TRBV10-1
j_gene: TRBJ2-3
abundance: .
CDR3nt: TGCGCCAGCAGTGAGTCGATGACGGGGGGAGATACGCAGTATTTT
CDR3aa: CASSESMTGGDTQYF